This TCR beta chain was captured in a study of tumor-infiltrating lymphocytes in primary liver carcinoma. The overall study: The neoplasms were of stage T1-T3 N0M0, with dimensions of about 4 to 11 cm across. Tissue type made little difference to sample yields of roughly 3.65 to 7.13 million productive TCRbeta reads. Overall study findings and caveats: Significantly greater top-250-clone fractions characterized tumors relative to blood (p = 0.039).

Priming with a constant-region primer yielded TCR beta cDNA from about 480 ng total RNA. Investigators got TCR beta libraries out of three nested multiplex PCR rounds, done with slightly modified ARM-PCR. It was with TRBV1-TRBV30 forward primers and a C-beta reverse primer that the first two PCR rounds were run, at approximately 9 cycles each. TCRdb analysed the multiplex PCR reads with MiXCR anew, one entry per CDR3 protein. Altogether 110,000 or so distinct CDR3 sequences are present, 80% to 85% being singletons, with the ten largest covering approximately 21%. V was trimmed by 0 bases and J by 2 bases, leaving 3 bases between them. From germline, CDR1 is SGHRS and CDR2 YFSETQ. The CDR3 has 12 amino acids. DNA and RNA were both co-extracted from 20-30 mg of bulk tissue that had not been sorted. All tumor specimens exceeded 75% viable tumor cells. This clonotype came up many times. Its specificity is not known.

Sequenced sample: liver tumor tissue from sampling region 3. Subset in this sample: tumor region T3, left-lateral pole. The sequence was collected from a man in his forties or fifties with primary liver carcinoma and hepatitis B virus infection. V gene TRBV5-1 combines with J gene TRBJ2-7; the D is unclear. The CDR3 DNA reads TGCGCCAGCAGCTTGGATGCCTACGAGCAGTACTTC. Residues: CASSLDAYEQYF. The whole variable domain, filled in from reference TRBV5-1 and TRBJ2-7, reads KAGVTQTPRYLIKTRGQQVTLSCSPISGHRSVSWYQQTPGQGLQFLFEYFSETQRNKGNFPGRFSGRQFSNSRSEMNVSTLELGDSALYLCASSLDAYEQYFGPGTRLTVT.